This T cell receptor (beta chain) was retrieved from a study of T cells in Graves' hyperthyroidism and ophthalmopathy. Germline CDR1 DFQATT, CDR2 SNEGSKA (reference sequence). The CDR3 is 15 amino acids. J lost 8 bases, V lost 3 bases, and 13 bases had no gene match. Notes on the study in general: From stable hyperthyroidism, ophthalmopathy was separated by a 13 V-J model.

The investigators amplified TCR beta CDR3 regions from RNA transcripts. HTBI primers were used for first-round RT-PCR of the TCR CDR3. One entry per CDR3 protein, called by TCRdb with MiXCR from the multiplex PCR reads. The sample contains some 740,000 distinct CDR3 sequences, about 14% of which appear only once. This clonotype was observed a single time. Its antigen remains unknown. This clone may be a read error of a much larger clone one base away. What was sequenced was blood. The TCR comes from a woman in her late teens or twenties with Graves' hyperthyroidism. The chain joins TRBV20-1 to TRBJ2-1; 7 bases are a match to TRBD2. CDR3 bases: TGCAGTGCTAGGGTGACTCATAACCTAGCGGATGAGCAGTTCTTC. Protein: CSARVTHNLADEQFF.